These 11 T cell receptor beta chains originate from one sample sequenced in a study of tumor and adjacent non-tumor tissue in lung cancer. A modified ARM-PCR protocol with three rounds of nested PCR amplified TCRbeta. Each CDR3 protein is one row after TCRdb ran MiXCR on the multiplex PCR reads. The data show about 93,000 distinct CDR3 sequences, approximately 70% seen once. RNA was extracted from bulk tissue without any cell sorting. Sequences were obtained from lung tumor tissue. Receptors were obtained from a man aged 55 to 70 with non-small cell lung cancer.

The chain has TRBV7-3 and TRBJ2-1; TRBD2 aligns across 7 bases. The junction had 1 base not matched to a gene; V was cut back by 1 base and J by 4 bases. CDR3 length: 14 residues. Germline values: CDR1 SGHTA, CDR2 FQGTGA. The CDR3 DNA reads TGTGCCAGCAGCTTAAGCGGGAGTTACAATGAGCAGTTCTTC. Its protein is CASSLSGSYNEQFF.

This clonotype has a count of ten or more. V usage is TRBV4-2 and J usage is TRBJ2-1; 13 bases match TRBD2. The CDR3 sequence is 18 residues long. Germline trimming cut 0 bases from V and 6 bases from J; bases unmatched to any gene: 8. In germline, CDR1 is LGHNA, CDR2 YNFKEQ. The CDR3 region is CASSQESPTSGRANEQFF. In nucleotides, the CDR3 is TGTGCCAGCAGCCAAGAGAGCCCCACTAGCGGGAGGGCCAATGAGCAGTTCTTC.

This clonotype was detected many times. The chain has TRBV10-3 and TRBJ2-2; the match to TRBD1 covers 9 bases. J was trimmed by 5 bases and V by 10 bases; bases with no gene match: 8. CDR1 and CDR2 from the germline V gene are ENHRY and SYGVKD. The CDR3 sequence is 14 residues long. CDR3 region: CATGTGRGTGELFF. DNA of the CDR3: TGTGCCACAGGGACAGGGAGGGGGACCGGGGAGCTGTTTTTT.

This clonotype was found a few times. The gene calls are TRBV6-5 and TRBJ2-7; D not certain. There are 15 residues in the CDR3. Per germline, CDR1 MNHEY and CDR2 SVGAGI. V dropped 4 bases and J dropped 2 bases, with 15 bases sitting between them. In nucleotides, the CDR3 is TGTGCCAGCAGTTCCCATTTACGGAAACCCTACGAGCAGTACTTC. Translated: CASSSHLRKPYEQYF.

In its sample, this clonotype is medium-sized. V gene TRBV20-1 combines with J gene TRBJ1-5; weak D call: TRBD1 (6 bases). CDR1 DFQATT and CDR2 SNEGSKA come from the germline V gene (reference sequence). Trimming pared 6 bases from V and 1 base from J, leaving 10 bases between. This CDR3 contains 13 residues. The CDR3 bases are TGCAGTGCCCAAGGACAGAGCAATCAGCCCCAGCATTTT. Its translation is CSAQGQSNQPQHF.

Concerning this clonotype: This clone may be a read error of a much larger clone one base away. The chain couples TRBV20-1 to TRBJ2-7; weak D call: TRBD2 (6 bases). The V end was cut by 8 bases, the J end by 6 bases, with 17 bases between. The CDR3 runs 12 residues. Looked up from germline, CDR1 is DFQATT and CDR2 is SNEGSKA (reference sequence). The CDR3 region is CSSRLGPCEQYF. The CDR3, as DNA: TGCAGTTCCCGACTAGGCCCGTGCGAGCAGTACTTC.

In the case of this clonotype: A much bigger clone sits one base away, suggesting this may be a read error. The chain is built from TRBV9 and TRBJ1-3, with 7 bases fitting TRBD1. The CDR3 runs 15 residues. V shed 3 bases, J shed 0 bases, and the junction held 3 bases outside the gene matches. CDR1 is SGDLS and CDR2 is YYNGEE in the germline V gene. CDR3 DNA sequence: TGTGCCAGCAGCGCGACAGGGTTCTCTGGAAACACCATATATTTT. It translates to CASSATGFSGNTIYF.

A remark on this clonotype: The final CDR3 position lacks the conserved phenylalanine or tryptophan, pointing to a likely read error. The chain links TRBV7-3 to TRBJ2-5, with a possible D match to TRBD2 (6 bases). V was trimmed by 2 bases and J by 2 bases, leaving 9 bases between them. The CDR3 runs to 14 residues. CDR1 SGHTA and CDR2 FQGTGA come from the germline V gene. CDR3 sequence: CASSLAGRQETQYL. CDR3 coding DNA: TGTGCCAGCAGCTTAGCGGGGAGGCAAGAGACCCAGTACCTC.

With regard to this clonotype: Compared with germline, one end of the junction differs, possibly owing to a read error. The chain combines TRBV4-3 with TRBJ2-1, with a possible D match to TRBD2 (7 bases). This CDR3 region has 16 residues. Per the germline V gene, CDR1 is LGHNA and CDR2 is YSLEER. CDR3 DNA sequence: TGCACCAGCAGCCAGCAAGGGGGGAGGGCTTCGGATGAGCAGTTCTTC. It yields the protein CTSSQQGGRASDEQFF.

With respect to this clonotype: Relative to the germline gene, one junction end is altered; a read error may explain this. The chain joins TRBV11-1 to TRBJ2-3; D might be TRBD1 (5 bases). Germline CDR1 and CDR2: SGHAT and FQDESV (reference sequence). This CDR3 is built from 13 residues. In nucleotides, the CDR3 is TGTGCCAACAGCTTAGACAGCACAGATACACAGTATTTT. Translated, it gives CANSLDSTDTQYF.

V is TRBV20-1 and J is TRBJ2-1, with D tentatively TRBD2 (5 bases). This CDR3 spans 13 amino acids. Germline CDR1 reads DFQATT; CDR2 reads SNEGSKA (reference sequence). V lost 2 bases, J lost 9 bases, and 14 bases lay in between. Here the CDR3 reads CSARKTRVSEQFF. The CDR3, as DNA: TGCAGTGCTAGAAAAACTAGAGTCAGTGAGCAGTTCTTC.